Many counts were recorded for the clone carrying this T cell receptor beta chain. Construction of naive CD8 libraries employed about 18,000 to 1,100,000 sorted cells together with 10%, 30% or 50% RNA. MiXCR was run by TCRdb on the PCR reads, yielding one entry per CDR3 protein. The table lists about 510,000 distinct CDR3 sequences, around 21% of them singletons. This record belongs to a study of molecular identifiers for immune sequencing clone quantification. V was shortened by 1 base and J by 2 bases, with 14 bases between the two germline ends. Germline CDR1 and CDR2: SQVTM and ANQGSEA. CDR3 size: 15 residues.

The TCR was taken from a human donor in good health. Some libraries in this study had Jurkat cell RNA spiked in. Sequenced: naive CD8+ T cells from blood, with Jurkat cell RNA spiked in. Subset denoted: FACS-sorted CD8+CD4-CCR7+CD45RA+ naive T cells. V and J are TRBV29-1 and TRBJ2-5, with D perhaps TRBD1 (5 bases). CDR3 in DNA: TGCAGCGTTGAAGGATGGGGCTTAAATCAAGAGACCCAGTACTTC. Encoded protein: CSVEGWGLNQETQYF.